These 17 T cell receptor beta chains originate from one sample sequenced in a study of T cells in localized non-small cell lung cancer. Data came from immunoSEQ multiplex PCR; TCRdb stores just in-frame clones and leaves some out. This sample has about 40,000 clones, with roughly 86% found just once. The sequencing here drew on peripheral blood, taken before any cancer treatment. The receptors derive from a man between 18 and 55 years old with stage I lung adenocarcinoma.

There are a few counts of this clone. J is TRBJ2-1 and V is TRBV18; D unclear. CDR1 KGHSH and CDR2 LQKENI come from the germline V gene. The CDR3 is made up of 15 amino acids. V was clipped by 1 base and J by 3 bases, with 10 bases between them. CDR3 bases: TGTGCCAGCTCACCACGGGCACAAAGCTACAATGAGCAGTTCTTC. The encoded protein is CASSPRAQSYNEQFF. Full variable domain (remainder filled in from reference TRBV18 and TRBJ2-1): NAGVMQNPRHLVRRRGQEARLRCSPMKGHSHVYWYRQLPEEGLKFMVYLQKENIIDESGMPKERFSAEFPKEGPSILRIQQVVRGDSAAYFCASSPRAQSYNEQFFGPGTRLTVL.

V gene TRBV5-6 combines with J gene TRBJ2-5, with D tentatively TRBD2 (6 bases). This CDR3 region has 19 residues. V lost 3 bases and J lost 4, with 28 bases in between. CDR1 SGHDT and CDR2 YYEEEE come from the germline V gene. Here the CDR3 reads CASSYSFTGTSPSGETQYF. CDR3 DNA sequence: TGTGCCAGCAGCTACTCTTTTACCGGGACTTCCCCATCAGGAGAGACCCAGTACTTC. The full variable domain, rest sourced from reference TRBV5-6 and TRBJ2-5, is DAGVTQSPTHLIKTRGQQVTLRCSPKSGHDTVSWYQQALGQGPQFIFQYYEEEERQRGNFPDRFSGHQFPNYSSELNVNALLLGDSALYLCASSYSFTGTSPSGETQYFGPGTRLLVL.

This clone was seen once. The genes are TRBV6-5 and TRBJ2-7; D gene uncertain. Germline CDR1 and CDR2: MNHEY and SVGAGI. CDR3 size: 14 residues. Trimming pared 4 bases from V and 2 bases from J, leaving 12 bases between. Here the CDR3 DNA reads TGTGCCAGCAGTTCGTCCGGGCTCCCCTACGAGCAGTACTTC. Translating gives CASSSSGLPYEQYF.

The chain uses TRBV9 and TRBJ2-1; 10 bases are a match to TRBD2. Trimming took 4 bases from V and 6 from J; bases not matched to a gene: 7. Germline CDR1 is SGDLS and CDR2 is YYNGEE. This CDR3 contains 15 residues. As DNA, the CDR3 is TGTGCCAGCAGCCTCAGCGGGGGGGCGAGCAATGAGCAGTTCTTC. Translation gives CASSLSGGASNEQFF.

The chain employs TRBV19 and TRBJ1-3, with a possible D match to TRBD1 (5 bases). The CDR3 consists of 16 residues. Trimming removed 3 bases from V and 2 bases from J, with 14 bases in between. CDR1 LNHDA and CDR2 SQIVND come from the germline V gene (reference sequence). The CDR3 region has the DNA TGTGCCAGTAGTATCTCCAGGGCGAAGACTGGAAACACCATATATTTT. This translates into CASSISRAKTGNTIYF.

V and J are TRBV14 and TRBJ2-7; maybe TRBD2 (6 bases). CDR3 length: 16 residues. The ends were cut back, 3 bases at V and 0 bases at J, with 15 bases in the middle. Germline V CDR1 and CDR2: SGHDN, FVKESK. CDR3 residues: CASSHPGGASSYEQYF. Here the CDR3 DNA reads TGTGCCAGCAGCCATCCAGGCGGGGCATCCTCCTACGAGCAGTACTTC.

The V and J genes are TRBV19 and TRBJ1-5; weak D call: TRBD1 (5 bases). Germline V gives CDR1 LNHDA, CDR2 SQIVND (reference sequence). This CDR3 contains 12 residues. The V end lost 3 bases, the J end lost 6 bases, and 6 bases lay between the germline ends. The CDR3 sequence is CASSMGTQPQHF. The CDR3 nucleotides are TGTGCCAGTAGTATGGGGACTCAGCCCCAGCATTTT.

This sequence joins TRBV9 and TRBJ2-7, with D possibly being TRBD1 (6 bases). The ends were cut back, 4 bases at V and 5 bases at J, with 16 bases in the middle. This CDR3 has 14 amino acids. Germline loops: CDR1 SGDLS, CDR2 YYNGEE. CDR3 DNA sequence: TGTGCCAGCAGCCACACAGGGCTGGCGGACGAGCAGTACTTC. It is translated as CASSHTGLADEQYF.

The chain carries TRBV7-3 and TRBJ1-6, with D uncertain. Trimming shortened V by 2 bases and J by 10 bases, and 9 bases separated the two germline ends. The CDR3 length is 13 residues. CDR1 is SGHTA, CDR2 FQGTGA, per germline. The CDR3 region has the DNA TGTGCCAGCAGCTTAGCCCCTCCGTCACCCCTCCACTTT. Protein: CASSLAPPSPLHF. The full variable domain, in which reference TRBV7-3 and TRBJ1-6 provide the parts outside the CDR3, is GAGVSQTPSNKVTEKGKYVELRCDPISGHTALYWYRQSLGQGPEFLIYFQGTGAADDSGLPNDRFFAVRPEGSVSTLKIQRTERGDSAVYLCASSLAPPSPLHFGNGTRLTVT.

This clone was seen just once. This rearrangement joins TRBV5-4 to TRBJ1-1; a possible D gene is TRBD1 (5 bases). V lost 1 base and J 1 base, leaving 14 bases between the germline ends. This CDR3 contains 16 residues. In germline, CDR1 is SGHNT, CDR2 YYREEE (reference sequence). In DNA, the CDR3 is TGTGCCAGCAGCTTGTCTGCAGGGATGAAGAACACTGAAGCTTTCTTT. It codes for CASSLSAGMKNTEAFF.

V is TRBV28 and J is TRBJ1-1; maybe TRBD1 (6 bases). The CDR3 covers 20 residues. Per the germline V gene, CDR1 is MDHEN and CDR2 is SYDVKM. V shed 4 bases and J shed 0 bases, with 27 bases lying between them. The CDR3 spells CASSSQTGDGQLRMNTEAFF. The CDR3 DNA is TGTGCCAGCAGTTCGCAAACGGGGGACGGACAGCTGAGGATGAACACTGAAGCTTTCTTT.

J is TRBJ2-5 and V is TRBV11-2, with 8 positions matching TRBD2. The trim removed 5 bases at V and 5 bases at J, leaving 16 bases unmatched. CDR3 length equals 17 residues. CDR1 and CDR2 (germline): SGHAT, FQNNGV. DNA of the CDR3: TGTGCCAGCAGCCACAGAGATGCCGGGGGGGCTCGGGAGACCCAGTACTTC. Translation gives CASSHRDAGGARETQYF.

This chain connects TRBV6-6 to TRBJ2-7; D is uncertain. Germline values: CDR1 MNHNY, CDR2 SVGAGI (reference sequence). CDR3 size: 13 residues. V lost 2 bases and J 7 bases, leaving 12 bases between the germline ends. CDR3 sequence (DNA): TGTGCCAGCAGTTACGGCCCTTTAGGGGAGCAGTACTTC. It codes for CASSYGPLGEQYF.

V and J are TRBV30 and TRBJ1-3; 9 nucleotides match TRBD1. Unmatched junction bases numbered 2, after V lost 3 bases and J lost 2 bases. The CDR3 is 14 amino acids. The germline V gene encodes CDR1 GTSNPN and CDR2 SVGIG (reference sequence). CDR3 nucleotides: TGTGCCTGGAGGGACAGGGGAACTGGAAACACCATATATTTT. Translated, it gives CAWRDRGTGNTIYF.

The gene calls are TRBV10-3 and TRBJ2-5; TRBD2 matches 13 bases. CDR1 ENHRY and CDR2 SYGVKD come from the germline V gene. The length of the CDR3 is 15 residues. The V segment lost 10 bases and the J segment 2 bases; nucleotides outside the gene matches: 7. CDR3 bases: TGTGCCACCTCACTAGCGGGGGGGCCACAAGAGACCCAGTACTTC. Its protein product is CATSLAGGPQETQYF.

The chain combines TRBV21-1 with TRBJ2-3; the table's D gene call, TRBD1, was not cross checked with the DNA. TRBV21-1 is termed a pseudogene. This CDR3 is built from 16 residues. CDR3 sequence (DNA): TGTGCCAGCAGCACCCCCCCCGGGACAGACACAGATACGCAGTATTTT. Protein sequence: CASSTPPGTDTDTQYF.

The chain employs TRBV7-9 and TRBJ2-3; perhaps TRBD2 as D (6 bases). V lost 1 base and J lost 2, with 10 bases in between. The CDR3 is 15 amino acids. CDR1 is SEHNR and CDR2 is FQNEAQ in the germline V gene (reference sequence). CDR3 in amino acids: CASSLGGGNTDTQYF. The CDR3 DNA follows: TGTGCCAGCAGCTTAGGTGGGGGGAACACAGATACGCAGTATTTT.